Listed below are T cell receptor beta chains from one sample, sequenced in a study of cytomegalovirus exposure and HLA in healthy donors. This table comes from immunoSEQ multiplex PCR, and its TCRdb copy is limited to in-frame clones, with some not included. The table has 200,000 or so clones, 75% to 85% seen once. The sample taken for sequencing was PBMCs. These receptors came from a girl aged 5 to 17 in good health and CMV-seronegative. CDR3s include the opening cysteine and the closing phenylalanine or tryptophan. Each record gives: V gene, clone size, J gene, D gene, CDR3 protein, CDR3 DNA. A D gene is named only where the DNA matches it firmly. Clone size is given for some rows only: seen once, a few or many times, or a class if the clone is expanded.

v_gene: TRBV6-5
abundance: -
j_gene: TRBJ1-2
d_gene: -
CDR3aa: CASRPTGNYGYTF
CDR3nt: TGTGCCAGCAGACCCACAGGGAACTATGGCTACACCTTC

v_gene: TRBV18
abundance: -
j_gene: TRBJ2-1
d_gene: TRBD2
CDR3aa: CASSLGTSSYNEQFF
CDR3nt: TGTGCCAGCTCACTGGGGACTAGCTCCTACAATGAGCAGTTCTTC

v_gene: TRBV28
abundance: -
j_gene: TRBJ1-5
d_gene: -
CDR3aa: CASSSKYRARLTQHF
CDR3nt: TGTGCCAGCAGTAGCAAGTACAGGGCTAGATTGACCCAGCATTTT

v_gene: TRBV4-1
abundance: -
j_gene: TRBJ2-7
d_gene: TRBD1
CDR3aa: CASSLEDRGAGEQYF
CDR3nt: TGCGCCAGCAGCCTGGAGGACAGGGGGGCAGGCGAGCAGTACTTC

v_gene: TRBV6-4
abundance: -
j_gene: TRBJ1-1
d_gene: TRBD1
CDR3aa: CASSESRGTEAFF
CDR3nt: TGTGCCAGCAGTGAGAGCAGGGGGACTGAAGCTTTCTTT

v_gene: TRBV28
abundance: -
j_gene: TRBJ2-7
d_gene: TRBD1
CDR3aa: CASSSSGTGEYEQYF
CDR3nt: TGTGCCAGCAGTTCGTCCGGGACAGGGGAATACGAGCAGTACTTC

v_gene: TRBV2
abundance: -
j_gene: TRBJ1-5
d_gene: -
CDR3aa: CASSHTSSSAATQPQHF
CDR3nt: TGTGCCAGCAGTCATACTTCCTCTTCGGCAGCGACTCAGCCCCAGCATTTT

v_gene: TRBV15
abundance: -
j_gene: TRBJ2-7
d_gene: -
CDR3aa: CATSRERSLHEQYF
CDR3nt: TGTGCCACCAGCAGAGAACGTAGCCTCCACGAGCAGTACTTC

v_gene: TRBV30
abundance: -
j_gene: TRBJ2-7
d_gene: -
CDR3aa: CAWSGTPGGEQYF
CDR3nt: TGTGCCTGGTCCGGGACACCGGGGGGCGAGCAGTACTTC

v_gene: TRBV19
abundance: once
j_gene: TRBJ1-2
d_gene: -
CDR3aa: CASSIDTTAFGGLNYGYTF
CDR3nt: TGTGCCAGTAGTATAGACACGACAGCCTTCGGGGGACTTAACTATGGCTACACCTTC

v_gene: TRBV4-2
abundance: -
j_gene: TRBJ2-1
d_gene: -
CDR3aa: CASSQERVDNEQFF
CDR3nt: TGTGCCAGCAGCCAAGAGAGAGTAGACAATGAGCAGTTCTTC

v_gene: TRBV7-8
abundance: -
j_gene: TRBJ1-1
d_gene: TRBD1
CDR3aa: CASSSTGVNDGTEAFF
CDR3nt: TGTGCCAGCAGCTCGACAGGGGTTAATGATGGCACTGAAGCTTTCTTT

v_gene: TRBV28
abundance: -
j_gene: TRBJ1-5
d_gene: TRBD1
CDR3aa: CASSSASGGSRNQPQHF
CDR3nt: TGTGCCAGCAGTTCAGCTTCAGGGGGATCTAGAAATCAGCCCCAGCATTTT

v_gene: TRBV6-5
abundance: -
j_gene: TRBJ1-1
d_gene: TRBD1
CDR3aa: CASSGRQGMNTEAFF
CDR3nt: TGTGCCAGCAGTGGACGACAGGGGATGAACACTGAAGCTTTCTTT

v_gene: TRBV27
abundance: -
j_gene: TRBJ2-3
d_gene: -
CDR3aa: CASSLVGRETSTDTQYF
CDR3nt: TGTGCCAGCAGTTTAGTCGGTCGGGAAACTAGCACAGATACGCAGTATTTT

v_gene: TRBV6-1
abundance: once
j_gene: TRBJ1-3
d_gene: TRBD1
CDR3aa: CASSAILSGTGLGNTIYF
CDR3nt: TGTGCCAGCAGTGCCATACTGTCCGGGACAGGACTAGGAAACACCATATATTTT

v_gene: TRBV27
abundance: -
j_gene: TRBJ2-7
d_gene: TRBD1
CDR3aa: CASSHQGDSSRSYEQYF
CDR3nt: TGTGCCAGCAGCCACCAGGGGGACAGCTCCCGCTCCTACGAGCAGTACTTC

v_gene: TRBV7-2
abundance: -
j_gene: TRBJ1-4
d_gene: -
CDR3aa: CASSLDSATNEKLFF
CDR3nt: TGTGCCAGCAGCTTAGACAGTGCAACTAATGAAAAACTGTTTTTT

v_gene: TRBV4-2
abundance: once
j_gene: TRBJ2-2
d_gene: TRBD2
CDR3aa: CASSQDPFLAGAPPGELFF
CDR3nt: TGTGCCAGCAGCCAAGATCCCTTTTTAGCGGGAGCACCCCCCGGGGAGCTGTTTTTT

v_gene: TRBV6-1
abundance: -
j_gene: TRBJ2-2
d_gene: TRBD2
CDR3aa: CASRGGIANTGELFF
CDR3nt: TGTGCTTCACGGGGGGGTATCGCGAACACCGGGGAGCTGTTTTTT

v_gene: TRBV6-1
abundance: -
j_gene: TRBJ2-3
d_gene: TRBD2
CDR3aa: CASSDRGLATTDTQYF
CDR3nt: TGTGCCAGCAGTGACCGTGGACTAGCGACCACAGATACGCAGTATTTT

v_gene: TRBV5-1
abundance: few
j_gene: TRBJ2-2
d_gene: TRBD1
CDR3aa: CASSTHRDRTGELFF
CDR3nt: TGCGCCAGCAGCACCCACCGGGACAGAACCGGGGAGCTGTTTTTT

v_gene: TRBV25-1
abundance: -
j_gene: TRBJ2-6
d_gene: -
CDR3aa: CASSLEPGANVLTF
CDR3nt: TGTGCCAGCTCCTTAGAGCCTGGGGCCAACGTCCTGACTTTC

v_gene: TRBV7-6
abundance: -
j_gene: TRBJ1-2
d_gene: TRBD1
CDR3aa: CASSAGQGGNGYTF
CDR3nt: TGTGCCAGCAGCGCAGGACAGGGGGGAAATGGCTACACCTTC

v_gene: TRBV5-1
abundance: -
j_gene: TRBJ2-5
d_gene: -
CDR3aa: CASRLEGPEGEQYF
CDR3nt: TGCGCCAGCAGGTTGGAAGGGCCCGAGGGGGAGCAGTACTTC

v_gene: TRBV27
abundance: -
j_gene: TRBJ2-1
d_gene: -
CDR3aa: CASSLANNEQFF
CDR3nt: TGTGCCAGCAGTTTAGCGAACAATGAGCAGTTCTTC